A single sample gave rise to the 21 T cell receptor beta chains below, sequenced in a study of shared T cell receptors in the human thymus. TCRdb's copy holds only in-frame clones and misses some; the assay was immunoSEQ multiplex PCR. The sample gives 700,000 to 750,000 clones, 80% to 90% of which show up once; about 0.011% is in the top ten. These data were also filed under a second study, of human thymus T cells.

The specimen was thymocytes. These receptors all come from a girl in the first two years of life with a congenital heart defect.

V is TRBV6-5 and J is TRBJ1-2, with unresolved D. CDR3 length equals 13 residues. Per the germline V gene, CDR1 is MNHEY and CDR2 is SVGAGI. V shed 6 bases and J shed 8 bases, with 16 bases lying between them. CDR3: CASRYNWEGGYTF. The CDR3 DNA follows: TGTGCCAGCAGGTACAACTGGGAGGGAGGCTACACCTTC.

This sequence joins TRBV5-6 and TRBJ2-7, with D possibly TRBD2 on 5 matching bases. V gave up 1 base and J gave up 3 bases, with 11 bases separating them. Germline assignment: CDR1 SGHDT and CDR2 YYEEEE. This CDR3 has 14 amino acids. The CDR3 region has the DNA TGTGCCAGCAGCTTGCGAGGGCTTGGCTACGAGCAGTACTTC. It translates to CASSLRGLGYEQYF.

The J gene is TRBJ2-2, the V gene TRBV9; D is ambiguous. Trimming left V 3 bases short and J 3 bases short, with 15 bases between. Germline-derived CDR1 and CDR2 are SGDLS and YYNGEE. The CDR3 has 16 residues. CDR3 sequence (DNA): TGTGCCAGCAGCGCCGCAGCGCCCCACCACACCGGGGAGCTGTTTTTT. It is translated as CASSAAAPHHTGELFF.

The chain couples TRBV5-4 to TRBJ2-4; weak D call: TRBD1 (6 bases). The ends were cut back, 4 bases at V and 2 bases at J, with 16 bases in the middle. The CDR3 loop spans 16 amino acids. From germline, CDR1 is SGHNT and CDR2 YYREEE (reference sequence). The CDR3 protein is CASSITGSVPKNIQYF. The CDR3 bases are TGTGCCAGCAGCATAACAGGGAGCGTCCCCAAAAACATTCAGTACTTC.

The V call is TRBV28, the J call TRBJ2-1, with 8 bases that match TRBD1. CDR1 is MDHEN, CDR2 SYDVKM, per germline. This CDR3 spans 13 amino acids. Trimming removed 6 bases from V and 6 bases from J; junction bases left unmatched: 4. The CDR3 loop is CASRPGQGNEQFF. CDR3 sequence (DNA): TGTGCCAGCAGACCCGGACAGGGCAATGAGCAGTTCTTC.

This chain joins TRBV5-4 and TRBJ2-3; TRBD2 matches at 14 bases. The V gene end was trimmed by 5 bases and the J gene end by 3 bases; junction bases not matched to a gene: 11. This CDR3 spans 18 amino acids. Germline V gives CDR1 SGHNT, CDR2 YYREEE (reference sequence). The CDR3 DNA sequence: TGTGCCAGCAGGATCGGACTAGCGGGGGGCCGAGGGACAGATACGCAGTATTTT. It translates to CASRIGLAGGRGTDTQYF.

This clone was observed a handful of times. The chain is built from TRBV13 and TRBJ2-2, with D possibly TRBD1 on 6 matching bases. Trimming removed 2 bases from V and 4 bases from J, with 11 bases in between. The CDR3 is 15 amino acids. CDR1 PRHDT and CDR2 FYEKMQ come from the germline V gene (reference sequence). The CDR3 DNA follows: TGTGCCAGCAGCTTACAGGGGTTGTCCACCGGGGAGCTGTTTTTT. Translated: CASSLQGLSTGELFF.

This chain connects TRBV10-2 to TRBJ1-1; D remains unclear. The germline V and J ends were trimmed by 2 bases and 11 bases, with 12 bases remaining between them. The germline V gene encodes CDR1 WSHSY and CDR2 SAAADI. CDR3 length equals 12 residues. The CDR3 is CASSETSAGAFF. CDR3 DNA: TGCGCCAGCAGTGAGACTTCCGCGGGGGCTTTCTTT.

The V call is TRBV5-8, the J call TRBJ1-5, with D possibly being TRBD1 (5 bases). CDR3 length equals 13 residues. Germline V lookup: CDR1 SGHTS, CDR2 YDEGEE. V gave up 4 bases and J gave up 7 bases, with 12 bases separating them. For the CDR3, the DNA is TGTGCCAGCAGCCGAGCAGGGAACCAGCCCCAGCATTTT. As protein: CASSRAGNQPQHF.

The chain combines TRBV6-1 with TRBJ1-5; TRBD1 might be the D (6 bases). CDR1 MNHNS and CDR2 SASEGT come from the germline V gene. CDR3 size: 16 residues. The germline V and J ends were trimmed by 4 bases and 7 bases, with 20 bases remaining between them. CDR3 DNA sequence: TGTGCCAGCAGTGGGCCGACCGGGACAAGGGGACAGCCCCAGCATTTT. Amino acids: CASSGPTGTRGQPQHF.

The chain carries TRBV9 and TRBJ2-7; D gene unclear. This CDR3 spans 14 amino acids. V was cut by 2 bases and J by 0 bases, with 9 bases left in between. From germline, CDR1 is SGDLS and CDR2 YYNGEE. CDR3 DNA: TGTGCCAGCAGCGTCTGGGCAAGCTCCTACGAGCAGTACTTC. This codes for CASSVWASSYEQYF.

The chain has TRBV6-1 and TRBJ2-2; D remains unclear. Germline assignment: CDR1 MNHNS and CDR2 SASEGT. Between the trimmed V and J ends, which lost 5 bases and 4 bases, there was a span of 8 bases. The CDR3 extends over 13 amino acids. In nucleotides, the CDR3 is TGTGCCAGCAGTTTCAGAACCACCGGGGAGCTGTTTTTT. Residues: CASSFRTTGELFF.

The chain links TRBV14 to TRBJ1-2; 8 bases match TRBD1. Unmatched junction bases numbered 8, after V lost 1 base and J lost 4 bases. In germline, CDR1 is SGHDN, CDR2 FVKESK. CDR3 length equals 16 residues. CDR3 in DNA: TGTGCCAGCAGCCAAGCCGTCGGACAGGGAACCTATGGCTACACCTTC. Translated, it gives CASSQAVGQGTYGYTF.

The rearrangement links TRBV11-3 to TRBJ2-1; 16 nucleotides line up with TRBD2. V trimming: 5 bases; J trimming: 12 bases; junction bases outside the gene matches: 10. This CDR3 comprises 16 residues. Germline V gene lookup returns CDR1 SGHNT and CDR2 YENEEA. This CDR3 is CASSAGTSGGELPQFF. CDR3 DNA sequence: TGTGCCAGCAGCGCCGGGACTAGCGGGGGGGAACTCCCGCAGTTCTTC.

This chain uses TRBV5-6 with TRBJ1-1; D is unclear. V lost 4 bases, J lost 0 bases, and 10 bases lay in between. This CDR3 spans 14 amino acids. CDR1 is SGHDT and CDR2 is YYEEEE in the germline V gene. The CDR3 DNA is TGTGCCAGCAGCGAGAGCGACCTGAACACTGAAGCTTTCTTT. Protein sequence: CASSESDLNTEAFF.

In DNA form, the CDR3 reads TGCGCCAGCAGCCAGGGGACAGGGGGCGAGATTCACGGCTACACCTTC. Amino acids: CASSQGTGGEIHGYTF. J is TRBJ1-2 and V is TRBV4-1; TRBD1 matches 12 bases. J lost 8 bases, V lost 3 bases, and 10 bases had no gene match. The CDR3 sequence is 16 residues long. Looked up from germline, CDR1 is MGHRA and CDR2 is YSYEKL.

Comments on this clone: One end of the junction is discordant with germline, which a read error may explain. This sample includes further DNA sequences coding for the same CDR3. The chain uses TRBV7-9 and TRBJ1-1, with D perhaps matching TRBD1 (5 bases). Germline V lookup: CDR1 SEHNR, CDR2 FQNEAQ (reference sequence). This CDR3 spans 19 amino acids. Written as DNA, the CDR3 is TGTGCCAGCAGTCTGATTATCGGGGGGGAGTTATCGGGCAACACTGAGGCTTTCTTT. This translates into CASSLIIGGELSGNTEAFF.

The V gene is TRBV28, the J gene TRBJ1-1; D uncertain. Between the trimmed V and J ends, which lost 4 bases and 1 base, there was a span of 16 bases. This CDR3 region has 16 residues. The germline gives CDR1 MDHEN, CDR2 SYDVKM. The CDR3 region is CASSSVRVGGNTEAFF. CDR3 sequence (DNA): TGTGCCAGCAGTTCGGTGAGGGTTGGAGGGAACACTGAAGCTTTCTTT.

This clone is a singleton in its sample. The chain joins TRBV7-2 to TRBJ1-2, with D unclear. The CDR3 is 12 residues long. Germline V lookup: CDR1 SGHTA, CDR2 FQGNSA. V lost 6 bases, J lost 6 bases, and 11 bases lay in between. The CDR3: CASRSRYHGYTF. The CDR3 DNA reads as TGTGCCAGCAGGTCGCGCTATCATGGCTACACCTTC. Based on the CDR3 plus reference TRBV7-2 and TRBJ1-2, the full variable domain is GAGVSQSPSNKVTEKGKDVELRCDPISGHTALYWYRQSLGQGLEFLIYFQGNSAPDKSGLPSDRFSAERTGGSVSTLTIQRTQQEDSAVYLCASRSRYHGYTFGSGTRLTVV.

CDR3 bases: TGTGCCACCAGAAAGTGGGGAGCGGACTACGAAAACACAGATACGCAGTATTTT. Encoded protein: CATRKWGADYENTDTQYF. The rearrangement uses TRBV15 and TRBJ2-3, with D possibly matching TRBD2 (6 bases). CDR3 length: 18 residues. The ends were cut back, 6 bases at V and 2 bases at J, with 24 bases in the middle. Germline V gene data show CDR1 as LNHNV and CDR2 as YYDKDF (reference sequence).

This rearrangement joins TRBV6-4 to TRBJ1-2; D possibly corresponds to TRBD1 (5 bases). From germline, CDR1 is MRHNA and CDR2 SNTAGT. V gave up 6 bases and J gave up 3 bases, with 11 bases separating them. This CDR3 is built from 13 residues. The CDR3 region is CASRQAPDYGYTF. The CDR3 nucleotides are TGTGCCAGCAGACAGGCACCTGACTATGGCTACACCTTC.